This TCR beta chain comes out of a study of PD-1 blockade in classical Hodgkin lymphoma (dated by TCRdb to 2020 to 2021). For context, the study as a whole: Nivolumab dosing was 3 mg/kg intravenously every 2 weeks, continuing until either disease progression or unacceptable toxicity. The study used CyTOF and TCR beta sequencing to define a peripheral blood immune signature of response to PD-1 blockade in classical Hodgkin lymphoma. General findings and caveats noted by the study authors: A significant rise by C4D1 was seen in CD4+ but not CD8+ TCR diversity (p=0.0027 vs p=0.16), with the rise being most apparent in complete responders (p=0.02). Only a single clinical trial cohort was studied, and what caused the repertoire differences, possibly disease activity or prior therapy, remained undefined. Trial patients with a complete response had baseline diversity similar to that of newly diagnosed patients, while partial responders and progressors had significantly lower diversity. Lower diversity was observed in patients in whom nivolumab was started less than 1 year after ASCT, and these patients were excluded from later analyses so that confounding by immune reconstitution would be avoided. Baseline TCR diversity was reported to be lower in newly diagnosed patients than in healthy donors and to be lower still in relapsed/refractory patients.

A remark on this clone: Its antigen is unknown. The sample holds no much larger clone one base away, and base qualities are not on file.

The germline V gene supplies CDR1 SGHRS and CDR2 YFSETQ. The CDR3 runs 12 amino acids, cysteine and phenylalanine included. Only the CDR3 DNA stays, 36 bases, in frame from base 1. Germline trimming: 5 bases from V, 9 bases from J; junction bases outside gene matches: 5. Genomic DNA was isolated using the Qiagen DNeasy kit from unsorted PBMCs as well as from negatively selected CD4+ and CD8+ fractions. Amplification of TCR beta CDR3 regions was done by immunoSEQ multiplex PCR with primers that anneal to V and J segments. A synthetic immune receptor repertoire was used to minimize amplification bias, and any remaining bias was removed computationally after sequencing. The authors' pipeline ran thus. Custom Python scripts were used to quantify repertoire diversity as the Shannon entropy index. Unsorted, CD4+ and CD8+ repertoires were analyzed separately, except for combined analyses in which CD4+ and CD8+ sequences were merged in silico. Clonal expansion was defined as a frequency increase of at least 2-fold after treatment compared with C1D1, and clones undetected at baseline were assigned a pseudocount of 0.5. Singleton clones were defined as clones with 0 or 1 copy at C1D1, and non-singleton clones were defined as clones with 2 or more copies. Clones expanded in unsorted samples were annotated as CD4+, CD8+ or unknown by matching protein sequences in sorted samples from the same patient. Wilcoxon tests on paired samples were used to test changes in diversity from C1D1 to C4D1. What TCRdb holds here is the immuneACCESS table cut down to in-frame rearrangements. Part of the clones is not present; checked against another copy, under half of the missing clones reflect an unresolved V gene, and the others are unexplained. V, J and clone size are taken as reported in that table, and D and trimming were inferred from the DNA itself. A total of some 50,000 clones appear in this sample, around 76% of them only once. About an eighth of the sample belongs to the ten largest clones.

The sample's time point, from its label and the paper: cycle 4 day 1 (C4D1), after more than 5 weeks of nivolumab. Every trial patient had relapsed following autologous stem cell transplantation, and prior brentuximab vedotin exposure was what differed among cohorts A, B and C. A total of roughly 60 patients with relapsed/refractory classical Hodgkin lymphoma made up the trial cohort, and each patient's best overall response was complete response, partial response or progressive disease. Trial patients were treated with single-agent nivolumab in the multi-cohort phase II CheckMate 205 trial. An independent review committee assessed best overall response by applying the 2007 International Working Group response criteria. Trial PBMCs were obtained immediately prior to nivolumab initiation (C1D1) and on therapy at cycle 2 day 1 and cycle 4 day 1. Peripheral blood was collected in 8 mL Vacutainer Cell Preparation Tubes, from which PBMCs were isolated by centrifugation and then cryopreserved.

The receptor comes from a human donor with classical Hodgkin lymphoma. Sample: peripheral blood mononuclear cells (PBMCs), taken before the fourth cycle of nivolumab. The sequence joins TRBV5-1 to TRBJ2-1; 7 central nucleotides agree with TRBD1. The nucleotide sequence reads TGCGCCAGCAGATTTGACAGGGCTGAGCAGTTCTTC. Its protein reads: CASRFDRAEQFF.